Listed below are T cell receptor beta chains from one sample, sequenced in a study of blood T cell repertoires in COVID-19. Only in-frame clones appear in the TCRdb table, and some are missing; sequencing was by immunoSEQ multiplex PCR. Among about 140,000 clones listed, about three quarters were seen once. The sequencing sample was made of peripheral blood. All receptors come from a man aged 50 to 60 with acute or convalescent COVID-19. Each CDR3 is given without its conserved first and last residue. Where a row states a size, it is once, few, many or the class of an expanded clone; other rows omit it.

TRBJ2-5,TRBV20-1,NA,SASPLGGDQETQY
TRBJ1-1,TRBV14,few,ASSQTGRRGNAEAF
TRBJ1-3,TRBV11-2,NA,ASSFSQGVAGNTIY
TRBJ2-5,TRBV30,NA,AWYDRVRETQY
TRBJ2-1,TRBV9,many,ASSRGSSYNEQF
TRBJ1-4,TRBV7-9,few,ASSLILGEGEKLF
TRBJ2-4,TRBV2,NA,ASSLLRGENIQY
TRBJ2-2,TRBV6-5,NA,ASSGGPGELF
TRBJ1-3,TRBV5-1,NA,ASSLASGQGRNTIY
TRBJ2-3,TRBV21-1,once,ASSPPGTSGGGRTDTQY
TRBJ1-1,TRBV5-5,NA,ASSLDGGVTEAF
TRBJ2-7,TRBV9,NA,ASSVEGTVGGEQY
TRBJ2-2,TRBV12-3/TRBV12-4,few,AHSANTGELF
TRBJ1-2,TRBV30,NA,AWSPGGANGYT
TRBJ1-4,TRBV5-3,NA,ARSDATTAGRAIREKLF
TRBJ1-2,TRBV2,NA,ASSEEGTGLGGYT
TRBJ1-1,TRBV2,NA,ASTGDNTEAF
TRBJ2-7,TRBV10-3,NA,AISRDTTYEQY
TRBJ2-3,TRBV30,few,AWSVRGSGAGDTQY
TRBJ2-2,TRBV30,NA,AWSMMGIGTGQGELF
TRBJ2-5,TRBV1,NA,TSSQGIGGKKQETQY
TRBJ2-1,TRBV5-1,once,ASGGAGYNEQF
TRBJ1-1,TRBV27,NA,ASSLSRVGQGNTEAF
TRBJ2-5,TRBV5-1,NA,ASSLGVGAEETQY
TRBJ2-7,TRBV23-1,NA,ASRDRGQSSYEQY
TRBJ2-7,TRBV27,few,ASSPQVRRAEQY
TRBJ1-4,TRBV27,NA,ASSGIGSREKLF